This T cell receptor beta chain is drawn from a study of blood T cells in healthy people across ages. For this clonotype: Its antigen is undetermined. This sequence may be a read error, since a much larger clone differs from it by one base.

CDR1 and CDR2 (germline): DFQATT, SNEGSKA (reference sequence). This CDR3 is built from 14 residues. Combining a sample-barcoded 5' primer with a J-beta primer mix, a second PCR ran for roughly 7 to 12 cycles. TCRdb used MiXCR to reprocess the 5' RACE reads, holding one entry per CDR3 protein. Of 800,000 to 950,000 distinct CDR3 sequences in the sample, just under 30% were seen once. Each donor had 8.5 to 10 milliliters of peripheral blood drawn. Overall study findings and caveats: Versus aged donors, long-lived donors had higher diversity and more naive CD4+ cells.

Another study also made use of these data, one on T cells of mothers and their children.

This TCR was recovered from a woman aged 40 to 50 in good health. The specimen sequenced was blood. The rearrangement joins TRBV20-1 to TRBJ2-3; D not certain. CDR3 amino acids: CSAREAWSTDMQYF. In nucleotides, the CDR3 is TGCAGTGCTAGAGAGGCTTGGAGCACAGATATGCAGTATTTT.